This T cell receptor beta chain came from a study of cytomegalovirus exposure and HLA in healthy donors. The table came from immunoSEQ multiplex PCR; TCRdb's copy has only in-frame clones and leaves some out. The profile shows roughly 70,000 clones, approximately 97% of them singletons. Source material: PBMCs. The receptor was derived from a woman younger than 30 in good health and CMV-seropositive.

As DNA, the CDR3 is TGCGCCAGCAGCCAGCTGGGCGGGCCCCCGAATGAGCAGTTCTTC. Its translation is CASSQLGGPPNEQFF. The V gene is TRBV4-1, the J gene TRBJ2-1, with D possibly TRBD2 on 5 matching bases. The CDR3 extends over 15 amino acids. Per the germline V gene, CDR1 is MGHRA and CDR2 is YSYEKL. The V gene lost 3 bases and the J gene lost 7 bases, with 16 bases spanning the gap.